Detailed here is one T cell receptor (beta chain). The junction had 4 bases not matched to a gene; V was cut back by 2 bases and J by 5 bases. This CDR3 has 14 residues. Germline values: CDR1 SGDLS, CDR2 YYNGEE. The method was immunoSEQ multiplex PCR; TCRdb's version includes in-frame clones alone and lacks a portion of them. The data contain roughly 200,000 clones, 75% to 85% of them seen just once; the ten biggest clones take up around 8.8%. Cohort 3 donors counted as recovered after two negative PCRs, clearance, or resolved symptoms. This record belongs to a study of blood T cell repertoires in COVID-19. Study information: T cells, B-cell-depleted T cells, or PBMCs supplied cDNA or gDNA.

This chain links TRBV9 with TRBJ2-5; 9 positions agree with TRBD2. Material for sequencing was PBMCs or T cells enriched from blood (not recorded which). This TCR derives from a man aged 35-49 years who had recovered from COVID-19. Written as DNA, the CDR3 is TGTGCCAGCAGCGTGGGGGCGGGAGGGGAGACCCAGTACTTC. Translating it yields CASSVGAGGETQYF.